This passage covers 26 T cell receptor beta chains from one sample sequenced in a study of metastatic and nonmetastatic thyroid tumors. All patients reached thyroid surgery having received no treatment beforehand. TCRdb re-analyzed the PCR reads using MiXCR. The table shows some 33,000 clones, with 20% to 25% occurring only once. The sequenced sample consisted of tumor tissue. The receptors stem from a male donor with papillary thyroid cancer or a benign thyroid nodule (not recorded which). Some clones in this sample may be carry-over from other donors' samples.

This clone has just a few counts. As the CDR3 is not closed by the conserved phenylalanine or tryptophan, this likely results from a read error. This rearrangement joins TRBV10-3 to TRBJ1-1; D unresolved. With 3 bases removed from V and 4 bases from J, the gap between germline ends came to 12 bases. The CDR3 is 14 amino acids. Germline CDR1 reads ENHRY; CDR2 reads SYGVKD. The CDR3, as DNA: TGTGCCATCAGTGACCCGGCAGGTTTCACTGAAGCTTTCCTT. Its translation: CAISDPAGFTEAFL.

The gene calls are TRBV9 and TRBJ2-3, with TRBD1 as a possible D gene (6 bases). Germline V CDR1 and CDR2: SGDLS, YYNGEE. The CDR3 is 13 amino acids. Trimming pared 3 bases from V and 4 bases from J, leaving 9 bases between. The CDR3 region is CASSGGQPDTQYF. The CDR3 bases are TGTGCCAGCAGCGGAGGACAGCCAGATACGCAGTATTTT. The full variable domain, rest sourced from reference TRBV9 and TRBJ2-3, is DSGVTQTPKHLITATGQRVTLRCSPRSGDLSVYWYQQSLDQGLQFLIQYYNGEERAKGNILERFSAQQFPDLHSELNLSSLELGDSALYFCASSGGQPDTQYFGPGTRLTVL.

This clone was counted ten times or more. The DNA for the CDR3 is TGCGCCAGCAGTGAGTCGGGCAGATCATACGAGCAGTACTTC. Protein product: CASSESGRSYEQYF. The J gene is TRBJ2-7, the V gene TRBV10-2; D is undetermined. This CDR3 spans 14 amino acids. V lost 0 bases and J lost 4, with 10 bases in between. The V gene's germline CDR1 is WSHSY and CDR2 SAAADI.

This clone has ten or more counts. The chain is built from TRBV6-1 and TRBJ2-5; D is ambiguous. Germline CDR1 reads MNHNS; CDR2 reads SASEGT. Deletions cut 6 bases from V and 5 bases from J, with 13 bases between. There are 13 residues in the CDR3. The CDR3 loop reads CASRRARLETQYF. DNA of the CDR3: TGTGCCAGCAGAAGGGCTCGCCTGGAGACCCAGTACTTC.

This clone was detected many times. The chain employs TRBV11-2 and TRBJ2-5; D not resolved. There are 12 residues in the CDR3. Germline V CDR1 and CDR2: SGHAT, FQNNGV. The V and J ends lost 4 bases and 4 bases respectively, with 7 bases between them. CDR3: CASSSGPETQYF. Here the CDR3 DNA reads TGTGCCAGCAGCTCTGGGCCAGAGACCCAGTACTTC.

This clone was detected many times. The CDR3 DNA is TGCAGCACGCAAGGGGGCGCGGGGTACACAGATACGCAGTATTTT. It encodes CSTQGGAGYTDTQYF. The chain joins TRBV29-1 to TRBJ2-3, with TRBD1 as a possible D gene (7 bases). This CDR3 comprises 15 residues. Germline V lookup: CDR1 SQVTM, CDR2 ANQGSEA. Deletions cut 8 bases from V and 2 bases from J, with 20 bases between.

This clone was recorded many times. The rearrangement links TRBV3-1 to TRBJ2-7; no clear D gene. Germline V CDR1 and CDR2: LGHDT, YNNKEL (reference sequence). V was shortened by 2 bases and J by 9 bases, with 11 bases between the two germline ends. This CDR3 has 12 amino acids. This CDR3 is CASSQRDSGQYF. The CDR3 DNA is TGTGCCAGCAGCCAAAGGGATAGTGGGCAGTACTTC.

The chain uses TRBV11-3 and TRBJ2-2; TRBD1 is a possible D gene (6 bases). The ends were cut back, 5 bases at V and 1 base at J, with 8 bases in the middle. CDR1 and CDR2 from the germline V gene are SGHNT and YENEEA. The CDR3 has 14 amino acids. The CDR3 nucleotides read TGTGCCAGCAGCCGGACAGTGAACACCGGGGAGCTGTTTTTT. It is translated as CASSRTVNTGELFF.

This clone was observed many times. The genes are TRBV24-1 and TRBJ1-4, with 8 bases that match TRBD1. In germline, CDR1 is KGHDR, CDR2 SFDVKD. The CDR3 length is 14 residues. Losses at the gene ends were 3 bases for V and 8 bases for J; bases not matched to a gene: 4. This CDR3 reads CATSDTTGVEKLFF. In DNA form, the CDR3 reads TGTGCCACCAGTGATACGACAGGGGTAGAAAAACTGTTTTTT.

This clone was counted many times. The CDR3 DNA sequence: TGCGCCAGCACTCTATCCCCCTCATTTAGCGGGAGGATCGGATACGAGCAGTACTTC. Protein product: CASTLSPSFSGRIGYEQYF. The rearrangement uses TRBV10-1 and TRBJ2-7, with 10 bases aligning to TRBD2. The ends lost 7 bases at V and 4 bases at J; junction bases unmatched: 22. This CDR3 is built from 19 residues. Germline values: CDR1 WNHNN, CDR2 SYGVQD (reference sequence).

This clone was counted ten times or more. The rearrangement uses TRBV6-2 or TRBV6-3 and TRBJ2-2; unclear D gene. The V gene's germline CDR1 is MNHEY and CDR2 SVGEGT. This CDR3 is built from 14 residues. Trimming stripped 5 bases from V and 3 bases from J, with 10 bases between. As DNA, the CDR3 is TGTGCCAGCAGTGTACCCTCCGACACCGGGGAGCTGTTTTTT. Its protein is CASSVPSDTGELFF.

This clone has ten or more counts. The CDR3 DNA is TGTGCCAGCAGTGCGGCTAATCAGCCCCAGCATTTT. Protein: CASSAANQPQHF. This sequence joins TRBV2 and TRBJ1-5, with unresolved D. Germline V gives CDR1 SNHLY, CDR2 FYNNEI. The CDR3 totals 12 residues. Between the trimmed V and J ends, which lost 4 bases and 4 bases, there was a span of 5 bases.

This clone has a count of ten or more. J is TRBJ2-7 and V is TRBV2; D is ambiguous. The CDR3 covers 12 residues. Germline CDR1 is SNHLY and CDR2 is FYNNEI. V lost 7 bases, J lost 0 bases, and 7 bases lay in between. This chain's CDR3 is CASTRDSYEQYF. The CDR3 DNA reads TGTGCCAGCACCAGAGACTCCTACGAGCAGTACTTC.

This clone was detected ten times or more. The chain recombines TRBV5-1 with TRBJ1-1; D is perhaps TRBD1 (6 bases). Trimming took 4 bases from V and 3 from J, leaving 19 bases between them. CDR1 and CDR2 (germline): SGHRS, YFSETQ. CDR3 size: 16 residues. CDR3 residues: CASSATGTGIDTEAFF. The CDR3 bases are TGCGCCAGCAGCGCAACGGGAACAGGGATAGACACTGAAGCTTTCTTT. Complete variable domain (other parts from reference TRBV5-1 and TRBJ1-1): KAGVTQTPRYLIKTRGQQVTLSCSPISGHRSVSWYQQTPGQGLQFLFEYFSETQRNKGNFPGRFSGRQFSNSRSEMNVSTLELGDSALYLCASSATGTGIDTEAFFGQGTRLTVV.

The rearrangement uses TRBV20-1 and TRBJ1-1, with D perhaps TRBD1 (5 bases). The V gene lost 6 bases and the J gene lost 4 bases, with 21 bases spanning the gap. The CDR3 covers 15 residues. CDR1 and CDR2 (germline): DFQATT, SNEGSKA (reference sequence). CDR3 sequence: CSAPSVRGGGTEAFF. For the CDR3, the DNA is TGCAGTGCGCCCTCTGTAAGGGGTGGGGGCACTGAAGCTTTCTTT.

A few counts support this clone. The J gene is TRBJ1-2, the V gene TRBV7-9; no clear D gene. The V gene lost 3 bases and the J gene lost 5 bases, with 7 bases spanning the gap. The length of the CDR3 is 12 residues. Germline V CDR1 and CDR2: SEHNR, FQNEAQ (reference sequence). The CDR3 reads CASSLGAYGYTF. CDR3 bases: TGTGCCAGCAGCTTGGGAGCTTATGGCTACACCTTC.

In its sample, this clone was seen many times. One end of the junction is discordant with germline, which a read error may explain. The rearrangement uses TRBV7-7 and TRBJ2-1; the match to TRBD2 covers 10 bases. This CDR3 spans 15 amino acids. Germline V gene lookup returns CDR1 SSHAT and CDR2 FNYEAQ (reference sequence). The CDR3, as DNA: TGTGCTAGCAGCACGGGACTAGCGCCATACAATGAGCAGTTCTTC. Protein product: CASSTGLAPYNEQFF.

On this clone: A much larger clone lies one base from this, so it may be a read error. The J gene is TRBJ2-1, the V gene TRBV7-2; D is uncertain. Germline V CDR1 and CDR2: SGHTA, FQGNSA. The CDR3 covers 14 residues. The V and J ends lost 4 bases and 10 bases respectively, with 17 bases between them. CDR3 residues: CASSWGTKRSEQFF. The CDR3 nucleotides are TGTGCCAGCAGCTGGGGAACTAAGCGCAGCGAGCAGTTCTTC.

The chain uses TRBV5-1 and TRBJ2-2, with a weak D call TRBD2 (5 bases). Germline V gives CDR1 SGHRS, CDR2 YFSETQ. The V end lost 0 bases, the J end lost 1 base, and 10 bases lay between the germline ends. This CDR3 has 16 amino acids. The CDR3 DNA reads TGCGCCAGCAGCTTGGATGTGAGGGAGAACACCGGGGAGCTGTTTTTT. Its protein product is CASSLDVRENTGELFF.

This rearrangement joins TRBV30 to TRBJ1-6; 7 positions agree with TRBD1. The CDR3 is made up of 13 amino acids. Per the germline V gene, CDR1 is GTSNPN and CDR2 is SVGIG (reference sequence). Trimming at V came to 2 bases and at J to 7 bases, leaving 2 bases not matched to a gene. CDR3 region: CAWSRGQNSPLHF. The CDR3 nucleotides read TGTGCCTGGAGTAGGGGACAGAATTCACCCCTCCACTTT.

The rearrangement links TRBV5-1 to TRBJ2-2; 10 nucleotides line up with TRBD1. V gave up 7 bases and J gave up 4 bases; unmatched junction bases: 16. The CDR3 extends over 18 amino acids. CDR1 SGHRS and CDR2 YFSETQ come from the germline V gene. This CDR3 reads CASSPLPGQGFVTGELFF. The CDR3 DNA reads TGCGCCAGCTCTCCCTTACCGGGACAGGGGTTTGTCACCGGGGAGCTGTTTTTT.

The chain recombines TRBV6-2 or TRBV6-3 with TRBJ2-7; 10 positions agree with TRBD1. Germline-derived CDR1 and CDR2 are MNHEY and SVGEGT. V lost 0 bases to trimming and J lost 0 bases; unmatched junction nucleotides: 11. The CDR3 extends over 19 amino acids. DNA for the CDR3: TGTGCCAGCAGTTACTCGATTCCCGGACAGGGGGTGTCCTCCTACGAGCAGTACTTC. Translated, it gives CASSYSIPGQGVSSYEQYF.

The V gene is TRBV20-1, the J gene TRBJ2-1, with TRBD2 matching 12 bases. The CDR3 loop spans 15 amino acids. The J segment lost 8 bases and the V segment lost 3 bases, leaving 8 bases of the junction unmatched. CDR1 DFQATT and CDR2 SNEGSKA come from the germline V gene (reference sequence). CDR3 amino acids: CSARASGRARDEQFF. In DNA, the CDR3 is TGCAGTGCTAGGGCTAGCGGGAGGGCCAGGGATGAGCAGTTCTTC.

In its sample, this clone ranks as medium-sized. V usage is TRBV28 and J usage is TRBJ2-7, with unresolved D. The V and J ends lost 2 bases and 3 bases respectively, with 5 bases between them. Germline CDR1 is MDHEN and CDR2 is SYDVKM. The CDR3 covers 12 residues. CDR3 sequence reads: CASSLVNYEQYF. In nucleotides, the CDR3 is TGTGCCAGCAGTTTAGTCAACTACGAGCAGTACTTC.

In its sample, this clone was seen many times. This specimen includes other DNA sequences encoding the same CDR3. The CDR3 nucleotides read TGTGCCAGCAGCCGCGGACCCTCGAACACCGGGGAGCTGTTTTTT. It codes for CASSRGPSNTGELFF. This chain links TRBV5-4 with TRBJ2-2; no reliable D call. V dropped 4 bases and J dropped 0 bases, with 10 bases sitting between them. The CDR3 has 15 residues. The germline CDR1 and CDR2 sequences are SGHNT and YYREEE (reference sequence).

This clone was observed a handful of times. At one of its ends the junction is not consistent with the germline gene, which may arise from a read error. The chain couples TRBV19 to TRBJ2-1, with 7 bases fitting TRBD2. The CDR3 is 15 amino acids. CDR1 LNHDA and CDR2 SQIVND come from the germline V gene (reference sequence). The CDR3 region has the DNA TGTGTCAGTAGAGCCAGGCTAGCGGTAATATATGAGCAGTTCTTC. Its translation is CVSRARLAVIYEQFF.